This T cell receptor (beta chain) was obtained from a study of CD8 T cells in ankylosing spondylitis. The CDR3 has 14 amino acids. V lost 7 bases to trimming and J lost 5 bases, with 17 bases between them. TCRdb passed the 5' RACE reads through MiXCR, listing each CDR3 protein once. There are more than 200,000 distinct CDR3 sequences in the sample; roughly 25% occur only once, and 0.5% to 0.75% lies in the top ten. The chain employs TRBV12-3 or TRBV12-4 and TRBJ2-5, with D tentatively TRBD1 (6 bases). Sequenced sample: blood, either unsorted or a sorted T cell fraction (not recorded which). The sequence was collected from a male donor with ankylosing spondylitis or in good health (not recorded which). This chain's CDR3 is CASNTRRGLETQYF. DNA for the CDR3: TGTGCCAGCAACACCCGAAGGGGGTTGGAGACCCAGTACTTC.